The 10 T cell receptor beta chains below come from one sample, sequenced in a study of blood T cell repertoires in COVID-19. Profiling relied on immunoSEQ multiplex PCR, and the TCRdb table lists in-frame clones only, not all of them. The table lists approximately 170,000 clones, over 80% of them singletons, with over 7% in the top ten. The sample consisted of peripheral blood. Receptors were obtained from a woman of 80 years or more with COVID-19, enrolled during active disease.

V is TRBV28 and J is TRBJ2-7, with TRBD1 identical over 9 bases. Germline-derived CDR1 and CDR2 are MDHEN and SYDVKM. Germline trimming cut 3 bases from V and 3 bases from J; bases unmatched to any gene: 6. CDR3 length: 15 amino acids. The CDR3 loop is CASSLSDRGFYEQYF. CDR3 in DNA: TGTGCCAGCAGTTTGTCGGACAGGGGATTCTACGAGCAGTACTTC.

The table lists this clone with a count of one. The V gene is TRBV4-2, the J gene TRBJ2-3; 14 bases are shared with TRBD2. J was trimmed by 2 bases and V by 2 bases; bases with no gene match: 3. CDR3 size: 17 residues. Per germline, CDR1 LGHNA and CDR2 YNFKEQ. CDR3 bases: TGTGCCAGCAGCCAACCGGGACTAGCGGGGGACACAGATACGCAGTATTTT. This translates into CASSQPGLAGDTDTQYF.

This clone was found once. The V call is TRBV10-1, the J call TRBJ1-3; D call uncertain. Trimming removed 5 bases from V and 4 bases from J, with 21 bases in between. The CDR3 totals 17 residues. Germline CDR1 WNHNN, CDR2 SYGVQD (reference sequence). The CDR3 sequence: CASSHPPPAPGGNTIYF. The CDR3 DNA is TGCGCCAGCAGTCATCCCCCCCCCGCCCCTGGCGGAAACACCATATATTTT.

CDR3 bases: TGTGCCAGCAGCTTGGCAGGGGGCGGGGTCTATGGCTACACCTTC. This gives the protein CASSLAGGGVYGYTF. The chain is built from TRBV5-4 and TRBJ1-2; 8 bases are a match to TRBD1. Looked up from germline, CDR1 is SGHNT and CDR2 is YYREEE (reference sequence). This CDR3 is built from 15 residues. V was pared by 0 bases and J by 4 bases, with 5 bases of the junction left unmatched.

The gene calls are TRBV5-1 and TRBJ2-7; TRBD1 agrees at 7 bases. The J segment lost 3 bases and the V segment lost 4 bases, leaving 7 bases of the junction unmatched. This CDR3 has 14 amino acids. CDR1 is SGHRS and CDR2 is YFSETQ in the germline V gene. The CDR3 DNA reads as TGCGCCAGCAGCCGAACAGGGGCTTACTACGAGCAGTACTTC. Its translation is CASSRTGAYYEQYF.

This clone appeared once. V usage is TRBV6-5 and J usage is TRBJ2-4; TRBD2 is a possible D gene (5 bases). CDR1 MNHEY and CDR2 SVGAGI come from the germline V gene. V lost 6 bases to trimming and J lost 3 bases, with 12 bases between them. The length of the CDR3 is 14 residues. CDR3 sequence reads: CASRPPGNKNIQYF. DNA of the CDR3: TGTGCCAGCAGGCCGCCGGGAAACAAAAACATTCAGTACTTC.

The chain combines TRBV18 with TRBJ1-6, with D possibly being TRBD1 (5 bases). The CDR3 has 14 amino acids. Germline lookup yields CDR1 KGHSH and CDR2 LQKENI. V lost 6 bases to trimming and J lost 3 bases, with 9 bases between them. The CDR3 DNA follows: TGTGCCAGCTCTCGGGACTTCTATAATTCACCCCTCCACTTT. Its protein is CASSRDFYNSPLHF.

V gene TRBV5-1 combines with J gene TRBJ1-3; tentative D call: TRBD1 (5 bases). V was trimmed by 4 bases and J by 5 bases, leaving 13 bases between them. The CDR3 sequence is 14 residues long. The germline CDR1 and CDR2 sequences are SGHRS and YFSETQ. DNA for the CDR3: TGCGCCAGCAGCCCCAGGGTGGATCGAAACACCATATATTTT. It encodes CASSPRVDRNTIYF.

This clone was recorded only once. V is TRBV3-1 (or the pseudogene TRBV3-2) and J is TRBJ1-6, with D maybe TRBD1 (5 bases). CDR1 is LGHDT, CDR2 YNNKEL, per germline (reference sequence). V lost 1 base to trimming and J lost 1 base, with 8 bases between them. The CDR3 sequence is 16 residues long. For the CDR3, the DNA is TGTGCCAGCAGCCAAGTGGGGGGGTCCTATAATTCACCCCTCCACTTT. The encoded protein is CASSQVGGSYNSPLHF.

The rearrangement links TRBV9 to TRBJ2-5, with D unresolved. The CDR3 contains 14 residues. Germline V gene lookup returns CDR1 SGDLS and CDR2 YYNGEE. V was cut by 0 bases and J by 7 bases, with 13 bases left in between. CDR3 region: CASSVVPSSGTQYF. Here the CDR3 DNA reads TGTGCCAGCAGCGTAGTTCCCTCATCGGGGACCCAGTACTTC.